This T cell receptor (beta chain) was sequenced in a study of T cells after yellow fever vaccination. Turning to the study itself: The SMART-Seq v4 Ultra Low Input method served to prepare the low-cell-number fractions. Study-wide findings and caveats: Abundant clonotypes (contaminants from the bulk population) could be present in FACS-sorted repertoires. Though it reached lower strength, the secondary response hit its peak faster, day 5 versus 15.

Germline V gives CDR1 SGHTA, CDR2 FQGTGA. The CDR3 has 14 amino acids. V dropped 5 bases and J dropped 5 bases, with 15 bases sitting between them. In its sample, this clonotype was seen many times. Its cognate antigen is unknown. A process of 5'RACE template switching, which added a universal primer site and UMIs, was used to make TCR cDNA. TCRdb recomputed calls from the 5' RACE reads with MiXCR, one row per CDR3 protein. The sample lists about 310,000 distinct CDR3 sequences; about 3.5% were seen once. The TCR sequence derives from a man between 18 and 35 years old who received the YFV17D yellow fever vaccine. The specimen comprised PBMCs, sampled on the day of the yellow fever booster vaccination. The chain uses TRBV7-3 and TRBJ1-1; D possibly corresponds to TRBD1 (5 bases). The CDR3 nucleotides read TGTGCCAGCAGCCCTTGGGGATCAGGGACTGAAGCTTTCTTT. Translation gives CASSPWGSGTEAFF.